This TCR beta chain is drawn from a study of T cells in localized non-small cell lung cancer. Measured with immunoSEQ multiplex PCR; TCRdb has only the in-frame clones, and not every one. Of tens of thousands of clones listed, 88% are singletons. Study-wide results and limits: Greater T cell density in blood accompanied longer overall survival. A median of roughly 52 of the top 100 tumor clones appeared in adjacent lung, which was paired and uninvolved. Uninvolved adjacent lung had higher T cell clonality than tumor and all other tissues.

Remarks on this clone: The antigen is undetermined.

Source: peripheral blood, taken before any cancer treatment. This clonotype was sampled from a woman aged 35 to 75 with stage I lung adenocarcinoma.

The CDR3 spells CASSLLADTQYF. CDR3 in DNA: TGTGCCAGCAGCTTACTGGCAGATACGCAGTATTTT. The chain combines TRBV7-2 with TRBJ2-3, with D hard to call. The CDR3 has 12 residues. Trimming took off 2 bases at V and 4 bases at J, with 4 bases between the two ends. Per the germline V gene, CDR1 is SGHTA and CDR2 is FQGNSA.